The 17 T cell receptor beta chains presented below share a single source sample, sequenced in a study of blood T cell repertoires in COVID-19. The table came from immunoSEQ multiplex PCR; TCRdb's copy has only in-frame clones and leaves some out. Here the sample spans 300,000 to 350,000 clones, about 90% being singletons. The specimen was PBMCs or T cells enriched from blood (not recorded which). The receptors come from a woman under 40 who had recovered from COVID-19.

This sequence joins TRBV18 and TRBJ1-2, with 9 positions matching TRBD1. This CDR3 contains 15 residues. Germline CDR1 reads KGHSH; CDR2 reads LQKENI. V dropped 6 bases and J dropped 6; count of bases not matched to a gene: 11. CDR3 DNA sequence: TGTGCCAGCTCCCCCATACGGACAGGGGACAATGGCTACACCTTC. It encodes CASSPIRTGDNGYTF.

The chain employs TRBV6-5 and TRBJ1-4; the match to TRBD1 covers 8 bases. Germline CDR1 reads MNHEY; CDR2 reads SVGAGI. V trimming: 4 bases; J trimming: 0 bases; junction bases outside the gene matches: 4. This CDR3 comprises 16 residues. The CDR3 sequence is CASSLGQATTNEKLFF. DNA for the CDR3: TGTGCCAGCAGTTTGGGACAGGCAACAACTAATGAAAAACTGTTTTTT.

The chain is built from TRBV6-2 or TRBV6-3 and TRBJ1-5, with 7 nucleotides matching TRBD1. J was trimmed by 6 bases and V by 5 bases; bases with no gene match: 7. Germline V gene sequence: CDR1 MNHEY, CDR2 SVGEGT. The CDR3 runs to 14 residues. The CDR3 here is CASSRQGGSQPQHF. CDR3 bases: TGTGCCAGCAGTCGACAGGGCGGAAGTCAGCCCCAGCATTTT.

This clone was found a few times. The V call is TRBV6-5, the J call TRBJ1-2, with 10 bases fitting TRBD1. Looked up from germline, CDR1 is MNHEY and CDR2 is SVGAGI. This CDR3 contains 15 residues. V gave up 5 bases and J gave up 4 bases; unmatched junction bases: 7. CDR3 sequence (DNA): TGTGCCAGCAGTCGAACGACAGGGGGCATCTATGGCTACACCTTC. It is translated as CASSRTTGGIYGYTF.

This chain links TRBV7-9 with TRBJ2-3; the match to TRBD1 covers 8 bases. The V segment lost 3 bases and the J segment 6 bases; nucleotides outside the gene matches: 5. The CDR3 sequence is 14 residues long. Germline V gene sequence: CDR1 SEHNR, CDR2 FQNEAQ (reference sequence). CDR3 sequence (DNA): TGTGCCAGCAGCTTTTCCAGGGGGCCCGATACGCAGTATTTT. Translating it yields CASSFSRGPDTQYF.

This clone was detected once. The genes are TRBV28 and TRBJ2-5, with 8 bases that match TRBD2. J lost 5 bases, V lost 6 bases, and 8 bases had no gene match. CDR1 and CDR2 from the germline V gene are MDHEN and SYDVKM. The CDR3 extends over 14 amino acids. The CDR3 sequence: CASRAGGIGETQYF. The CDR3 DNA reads TGTGCCAGCAGGGCGGGGGGAATAGGGGAGACCCAGTACTTC.

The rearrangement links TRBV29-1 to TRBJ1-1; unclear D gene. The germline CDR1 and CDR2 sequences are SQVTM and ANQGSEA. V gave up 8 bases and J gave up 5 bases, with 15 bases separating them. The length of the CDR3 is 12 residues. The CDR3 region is CSSKEAVTEAFF. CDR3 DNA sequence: TGCAGCTCAAAAGAGGCCGTTACTGAAGCTTTCTTT.

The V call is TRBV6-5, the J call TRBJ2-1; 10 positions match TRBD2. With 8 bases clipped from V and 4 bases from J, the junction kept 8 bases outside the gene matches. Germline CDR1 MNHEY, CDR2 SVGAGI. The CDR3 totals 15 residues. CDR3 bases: TGTGCCAGCTCCCTCACTAGCGGGGTTTACAATGAGCAGTTCTTC. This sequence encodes CASSLTSGVYNEQFF.

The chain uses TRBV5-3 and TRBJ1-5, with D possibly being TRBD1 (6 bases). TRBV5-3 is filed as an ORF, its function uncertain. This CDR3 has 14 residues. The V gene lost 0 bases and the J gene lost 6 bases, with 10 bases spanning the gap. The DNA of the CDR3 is TGTGCCAGAAGCTTGGGAGACAGGACTCAGCCCCAGCATTTT. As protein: CARSLGDRTQPQHF.

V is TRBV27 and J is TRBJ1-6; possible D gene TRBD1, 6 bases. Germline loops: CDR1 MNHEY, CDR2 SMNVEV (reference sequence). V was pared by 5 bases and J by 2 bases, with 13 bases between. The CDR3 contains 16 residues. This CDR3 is CASSPGRQAYNSPLHF. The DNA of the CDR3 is TGTGCCAGCAGTCCCGGAAGACAGGCCTATAATTCACCCCTCCACTTT.

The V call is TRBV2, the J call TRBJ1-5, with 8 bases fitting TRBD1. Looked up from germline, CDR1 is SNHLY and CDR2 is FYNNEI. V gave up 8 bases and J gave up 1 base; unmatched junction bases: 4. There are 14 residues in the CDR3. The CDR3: CASGQGISNQPQHF. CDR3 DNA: TGTGCCAGCGGACAGGGTATCAGCAATCAGCCCCAGCATTTT. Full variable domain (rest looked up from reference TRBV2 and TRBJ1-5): EPEVTQTPSHQVTQMGQEVILRCVPISNHLYFYWYRQILGQKVEFLVSFYNNEISEKSEIFDDQFSVERPDGSNFTLKIRSTKLEDSAMYFCASGQGISNQPQHFGDGTRLSIL.

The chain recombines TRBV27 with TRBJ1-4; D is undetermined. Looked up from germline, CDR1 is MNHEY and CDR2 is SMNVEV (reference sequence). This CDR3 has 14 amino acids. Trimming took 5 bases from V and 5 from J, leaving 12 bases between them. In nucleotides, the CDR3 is TGTGCCAGCAGTAACTCAGGCCTGAATGAAAAACTGTTTTTT. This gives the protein CASSNSGLNEKLFF.

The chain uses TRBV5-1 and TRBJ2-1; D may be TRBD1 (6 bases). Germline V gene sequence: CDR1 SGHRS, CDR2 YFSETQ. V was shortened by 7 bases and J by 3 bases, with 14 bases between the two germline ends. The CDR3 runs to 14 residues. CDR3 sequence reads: CASGSGENYNEQFF. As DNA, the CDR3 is TGCGCCAGCGGCTCAGGGGAGAACTACAATGAGCAGTTCTTC. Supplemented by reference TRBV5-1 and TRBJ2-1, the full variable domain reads KAGVTQTPRYLIKTRGQQVTLSCSPISGHRSVSWYQQTPGQGLQFLFEYFSETQRNKGNFPGRFSGRQFSNSRSEMNVSTLELGDSALYLCASGSGENYNEQFFGPGTRLTVL.

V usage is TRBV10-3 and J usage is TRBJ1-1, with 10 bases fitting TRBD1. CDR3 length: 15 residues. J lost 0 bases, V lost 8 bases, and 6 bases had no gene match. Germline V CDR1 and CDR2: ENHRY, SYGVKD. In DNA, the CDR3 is TGTGCCATCGGACCGGGACAGGGGATGAACACTGAAGCTTTCTTT. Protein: CAIGPGQGMNTEAFF.

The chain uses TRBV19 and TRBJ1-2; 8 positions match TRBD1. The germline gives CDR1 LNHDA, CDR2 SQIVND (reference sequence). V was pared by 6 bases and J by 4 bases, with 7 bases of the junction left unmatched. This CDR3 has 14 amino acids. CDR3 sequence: CASRRTGGGYGYTF. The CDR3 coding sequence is TGTGCCAGTAGGCGAACAGGGGGAGGCTATGGCTACACCTTC.

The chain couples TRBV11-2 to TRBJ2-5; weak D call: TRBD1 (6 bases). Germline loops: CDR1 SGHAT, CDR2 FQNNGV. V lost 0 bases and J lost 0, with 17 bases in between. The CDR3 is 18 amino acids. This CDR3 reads CASSLDLWTDVNQETQYF. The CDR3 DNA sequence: TGTGCCAGCAGCTTAGATCTATGGACAGACGTTAACCAAGAGACCCAGTACTTC. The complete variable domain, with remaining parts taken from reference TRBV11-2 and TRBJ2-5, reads EAGVAQSPRYKIIEKRQSVAFWCNPISGHATLYWYQQILGQGPKLLIQFQNNGVVDDSQLPKDRFSAERLKGVDSTLKIQPAKLEDSAVYLCASSLDLWTDVNQETQYFGPGTRLLVL.

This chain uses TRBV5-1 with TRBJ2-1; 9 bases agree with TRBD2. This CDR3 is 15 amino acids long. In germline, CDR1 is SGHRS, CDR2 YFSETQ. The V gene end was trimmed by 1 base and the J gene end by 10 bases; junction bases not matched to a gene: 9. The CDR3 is CASSLSGGRSGEQFF. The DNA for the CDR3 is TGCGCCAGCAGCTTGAGCGGGGGGCGGTCCGGGGAGCAGTTCTTC.